One and the same sample provided the 23 T cell receptor beta chains below, sequenced in a study of blood T cell repertoires in COVID-19. Libraries were prepared by immunoSEQ multiplex PCR; TCRdb keeps only in-frame clonotypes and omits some of them. The table lists about 140,000 clones, approximately 86% of them singletons, with around 5.4% in the top ten. The sequencing sample was made of peripheral blood. The receptor set was obtained from a human donor in a cohort sampled during active COVID-19.

This clone came up a few times. The chain recombines TRBV15 with TRBJ2-7; no clear D gene. The CDR3 has 12 residues. V lost 8 bases to trimming and J lost 3 bases, with 11 bases between them. The germline V gene encodes CDR1 LNHNV and CDR2 YYDKDF (reference sequence). Here the CDR3 DNA reads TGTGCCACCCGAGACAAGCACTACGAGCAGTACTTC. It specifies CATRDKHYEQYF.

This rearrangement joins TRBV28 to TRBJ1-4, with D maybe TRBD1 (6 bases). CDR3 length: 14 residues. CDR1 MDHEN and CDR2 SYDVKM come from the germline V gene. V shed 7 bases and J shed 7 bases, with 16 bases lying between them. This chain's CDR3 is CASTFAGAVEKLFF. In DNA, the CDR3 is TGTGCCAGCACCTTCGCGGGGGCCGTTGAAAAACTGTTTTTT.

The chain has TRBV21-1 and TRBJ1-5; the table's D call, TRBD1, has no DNA check behind it. TRBV21-1 is listed as a pseudogene. The length of the CDR3 is 17 residues. Here the CDR3 reads CASSKATGQDSNQPQHF. The CDR3 coding sequence is TGTGCCAGCAGCAAAGCCACAGGGCAGGATAGCAATCAGCCCCAGCATTTT.

The rearrangement links TRBV5-1 to TRBJ1-1, with D unresolved. V was cut by 4 bases and J by 11 bases, with 9 bases left in between. Germline V gene lookup returns CDR1 SGHRS and CDR2 YFSETQ. The CDR3 contains 10 residues. In DNA, the CDR3 is TGCGCCAGCAGCCATAGCGGGGCTTTCTTT. Amino acid sequence: CASSHSGAFF.

CDR3 region: CASSQDWASGGDHPTGELFF. In DNA form, the CDR3 reads TGCGCCAGCAGCCAAGATTGGGCTAGCGGGGGGGACCACCCCACCGGGGAGCTGTTTTTT. V and J are TRBV4-1 and TRBJ2-2, with 12 nucleotides matching TRBD2. The germline V gene has CDR1 MGHRA and CDR2 YSYEKL. The CDR3 is 20 residues long. After removal of 0 bases from V and 4 bases from J, the junction contained 12 bases not matched to a gene.

This clone was observed a few times. The V and J genes are TRBV6-2 or TRBV6-3 and TRBJ1-5, with a tentative D call TRBD1 (5 bases). CDR1 and CDR2 (germline): MNHEY, SVGEGT. V shed 5 bases and J shed 9 bases, with 20 bases lying between them. The CDR3 covers 15 residues. The CDR3 reads CASSARDGTLGPQHF. The CDR3 DNA reads TGTGCCAGCAGTGCGCGGGACGGGACCTTAGGGCCCCAGCATTTT.

The chain recombines TRBV11-2 with TRBJ1-1; D perhaps matches TRBD1 (5 bases). The length of the CDR3 is 15 residues. Germline V gene data show CDR1 as SGHAT and CDR2 as FQNNGV. V was pared by 1 base and J by 11 bases, with 20 bases between. CDR3: CASSLAGGAASLAFF. CDR3 sequence (DNA): TGTGCCAGCAGCTTAGCCGGAGGGGCGGCTAGTCTGGCTTTCTTT.

This clone was seen only a few times. V is TRBV6-6 and J is TRBJ2-1; 8 bases align to TRBD2. This CDR3 contains 13 residues. The germline gives CDR1 MNHNY, CDR2 SVGAGI (reference sequence). The trim removed 6 bases at V and 10 bases at J, leaving 8 bases unmatched. The CDR3 nucleotides read TGTGCCAGCAGGGGGGGTAGCGGGACCGAGCAGTTCTTC. It encodes CASRGGSGTEQFF.

The chain has TRBV28 and TRBJ1-2; TRBD1 is a possible D gene (5 bases). Trimming took off 1 base at V and 4 bases at J, with 16 bases between the two ends. There are 16 residues in the CDR3. Per germline, CDR1 MDHEN and CDR2 SYDVKM. The CDR3 coding sequence is TGTGCCAGCAGTTTATTGGTACGGTCAGGGCTCTATGGCTACACCTTC. It translates to CASSLLVRSGLYGYTF.

This clone came up a few times. The chain carries TRBV29-1 and TRBJ2-1; the D is unclear. V was pared by 5 bases and J by 8 bases, with 16 bases between. This CDR3 has 13 residues. The germline V gene has CDR1 SQVTM and CDR2 ANQGSEA. In nucleotides, the CDR3 is TGCAGCGTTTGGCCCCCGGCGGCCGATGAGCAGTTCTTC. It is translated as CSVWPPAADEQFF.

The CDR3 protein is CASSLGTGKETQYF. The CDR3 DNA follows: TGCGCCAGCAGCCTCGGGACAGGGAAGGAGACCCAGTACTTC. The chain employs TRBV5-1 and TRBJ2-5; 9 positions match TRBD1. With 4 bases clipped from V and 5 bases from J, the junction kept 6 bases outside the gene matches. The germline CDR1 and CDR2 sequences are SGHRS and YFSETQ. The CDR3 totals 14 residues.

The rearrangement uses TRBV30 and TRBJ1-1, with unresolved D. Germline V CDR1 and CDR2: GTSNPN, SVGIG (reference sequence). This CDR3 has 11 amino acids. Trimming stripped 3 bases from V and 4 bases from J, with 6 bases between. This CDR3 is CAWRGVTEAFF. The CDR3 DNA is TGTGCCTGGAGGGGAGTCACTGAAGCTTTCTTT.

The chain couples TRBV28 to TRBJ2-3; D gene ambiguous. The CDR3 has 17 residues. Looked up from germline, CDR1 is MDHEN and CDR2 is SYDVKM. V was clipped by 2 bases and J by 3 bases, with 18 bases between them. The CDR3: CASSLDASTDLTDTQYF. In DNA form, the CDR3 reads TGTGCCAGCAGTTTAGACGCGTCAACAGATTTAACAGATACGCAGTATTTT.

The chain recombines TRBV19 with TRBJ2-1; 8 bases map to TRBD1. The J segment lost 4 bases and the V segment lost 9 bases, leaving 11 bases of the junction unmatched. Germline assignment: CDR1 LNHDA and CDR2 SQIVND (reference sequence). The CDR3 has 15 residues. The CDR3 bases are TGTGCCAGCGCAGGGGGCCTGGTCCCGTACAATGAGCAGTTCTTC. Protein product: CASAGGLVPYNEQFF.

The chain is built from TRBV19 and TRBJ1-2; TRBD1 agrees at 7 bases. Trimming at V came to 6 bases and at J to 3 bases, leaving 4 bases not matched to a gene. Germline lookup yields CDR1 LNHDA and CDR2 SQIVND (reference sequence). This CDR3 contains 13 residues. The CDR3: CASRPGTDYGYTF. The DNA for the CDR3 is TGTGCCAGTAGACCTGGGACAGACTATGGCTACACCTTC.

V usage is TRBV6-1 and J usage is TRBJ1-5; D unclear. Trimming left V 0 bases short and J 1 base short, with 7 bases between. Looked up from germline, CDR1 is MNHNS and CDR2 is SASEGT. The CDR3 extends over 15 amino acids. The CDR3 DNA is TGTGCCAGCAGTGAAGCGACAAGGAGCAATCAGCCCCAGCATTTT. Protein product: CASSEATRSNQPQHF.

This clone was observed a handful of times. V is TRBV10-2 and J is TRBJ1-2; no clear D. The CDR3 runs to 13 residues. Per the germline V gene, CDR1 is WSHSY and CDR2 is SAAADI. Between the trimmed V and J ends, which lost 1 base and 4 bases, there was a span of 7 bases. The CDR3 is CASSEYRSYGYTF. The CDR3 DNA reads TGCGCCAGCAGTGAGTACAGATCCTATGGCTACACCTTC.

DNA of the CDR3: TGTGCCAGCAGTTTAGGGCCAGGGCGCGGCTACACCTTC. Translated, it gives CASSLGPGRGYTF. This chain links TRBV28 with TRBJ1-2, with D perhaps TRBD1 (5 bases). The CDR3 consists of 13 residues. The germline V gene has CDR1 MDHEN and CDR2 SYDVKM. The germline V and J ends were trimmed by 2 bases and 8 bases, with 12 bases remaining between them.

The rearrangement uses TRBV6-5 and TRBJ1-2; possibly TRBD1 for D (6 bases). Germline-derived CDR1 and CDR2 are MNHEY and SVGAGI. Trimming pared 7 bases from V and 6 bases from J, leaving 15 bases between. The CDR3 length is 13 residues. CDR3 sequence: CASNYREGDGYTF. In DNA, the CDR3 is TGTGCCAGCAACTACAGGGAGGGCGATGGCTACACCTTC.

This sequence joins TRBV7-8 and TRBJ1-6; the match to TRBD1 covers 9 bases. The CDR3 is 16 amino acids. From germline, CDR1 is SGHVS and CDR2 FQNEAQ. Unmatched junction bases numbered 9, after V lost 6 bases and J lost 6 bases. The CDR3 loop is CASRGVTGGGNSPLHF. The CDR3 bases are TGTGCCAGCAGGGGGGTGACAGGGGGTGGTAATTCACCCCTCCACTTT.

This clone was recorded once. Germline is not matched at one junction end, which may reflect a read error. The chain joins TRBV5-1 to TRBJ2-2, with 7 bases that match TRBD1. The CDR3 runs 13 residues. Germline CDR1 is SGHRS and CDR2 is YFSETQ. This CDR3 reads CACRQGDTGELFF. DNA of the CDR3: TGCGCCTGCAGACAGGGCGACACCGGGGAGCTGTTTTTT.

This chain joins TRBV7-6 and TRBJ2-3; D is perhaps TRBD2 (5 bases). Deletions cut 5 bases from V and 0 bases from J, with 12 bases between. The CDR3 loop spans 15 amino acids. CDR1 SGHVS and CDR2 FNYEAQ come from the germline V gene. CDR3 sequence (DNA): TGTGCCAGCAGCCCCCGGACGGGAAGCACAGATACGCAGTATTTT. Translated: CASSPRTGSTDTQYF.

The V and J genes are TRBV2 and TRBJ1-6, with D possibly TRBD1 on 6 matching bases. CDR3 length: 14 residues. The germline CDR1 and CDR2 sequences are SNHLY and FYNNEI. The V end was cut by 5 bases, the J end by 5 bases, with 10 bases between. This CDR3 is CASSTDRNNSPLHF. The CDR3, as DNA: TGTGCCAGCAGTACGGACAGAAATAATTCACCCCTCCACTTT. Based on the CDR3 plus reference TRBV2 and TRBJ1-6, the full variable domain is EPEVTQTPSHQVTQMGQEVILRCVPISNHLYFYWYRQILGQKVEFLVSFYNNEISEKSEIFDDQFSVERPDGSNFTLKIRSTKLEDSAMYFCASSTDRNNSPLHFGNGTRLTVT.